This is a list of T cell receptor beta chains from one sample in a study of read filtering for tumor transcriptome and immune sequencing. From the reads, TCRdb called clonotypes with MiXCR, one entry per CDR3 protein. The sample has fewer than 30,000 distinct CDR3 sequences; 13% to 15% are singletons. Material: a population of CD138-negative cells sorted from bone marrow. All receptors come from a donor at least 40 years old with multiple myeloma. The CDR3 runs from the conserved cysteine through the conserved F or W. D genes are given only for firm matches. Only part of the rows carry a size: once, few, many, or a class if the clone is expanded.

d_gene	abundance	v_gene	len	j_gene	CDR3nt	CDR3aa
TRBD1	many	TRBV30	16	TRBJ2-2	TGTGCCTGGAGATTCCGGGACAGGGGAGGCACCGGGGAGCTGTTTTTT	CAWRFRDRGGTGELFF
TRBD2	many	TRBV20-1	15	TRBJ2-3	TGCAGTGCTAGATCAGCGGGAGGTGTCGGAGATACGCAGTATTTT	CSARSAGGVGDTQYF
NA	NA	TRBV2	13	TRBJ2-7	TGTGCCGCAGTGCTTGAGGGAACCTACGAGCAGTACTTC	CAAVLEGTYEQYF
NA	NA	TRBV7-6	14	TRBJ2-1	TGTGCCAGCAGTTCGGGAAGCCCCTACAATGAGCAGCTCTTC	CASSSGSPYNEQLF
NA	many	TRBV2	14	TRBJ2-7	TGTGCCAGCAGTGAAGCGGGATCCCAGTACGAGCAGTACTTC	CASSEAGSQYEQYF
NA	many	TRBV19	14	TRBJ2-2	TGTGCCAGCAAGAGGGAGGCCAAAGCCGGGGAGCTGTTTTTT	CASKREAKAGELFF
TRBD2	many	TRBV15	15	TRBJ2-2	TGTGCCACCAGCTTCGGGACTAGCGGCACCGGGGAGCTGTTTTTT	CATSFGTSGTGELFF
TRBD1	many	TRBV6-2/TRBV6-3	13	TRBJ2-5	TGTGCCAGCAGTTCTGACAGGGGGGAGACCCAGTACTTC	CASSSDRGETQYF
NA	many	TRBV28	14	TRBJ2-6	TGTGCCAGCAGCGACACTTCCGGGGCCAACGTCCTGACTTTC	CASSDTSGANVLTF
TRBD1	many	TRBV28	14	TRBJ1-1	TGTGCCAGCAGTGTAGGGGGCGCGGGCACTGAAGCTTTCTTT	CASSVGGAGTEAFF
NA	few	TRBV19	15	TRBJ2-3	TGTGCCAGTAGAACCCACGAGGCAGGCACAGATACGCAGTATTTT	CASRTHEAGTDTQYF
NA	many	TRBV14	15	TRBJ1-1	TGTGCCAGCAGTTCACAACCTGGGTTGAACACTGAAGCTTTCTTT	CASSSQPGLNTEAFF
NA	many	TRBV11-2	14	TRBJ1-1	TGTGCCAGCAGCTTACAGGGGATGAACACTGAAGCTTTCTTT	CASSLQGMNTEAFF
TRBD1	many	TRBV12-3/TRBV12-4	15	TRBJ1-2	TGTGCCAGCAGTCCCCGGGACAGCGCCTTCTATGGCTACACCTTC	CASSPRDSAFYGYTF
NA	many	TRBV5-1	13	TRBJ2-5	TGCGCCAGCAGTGGGGGAGCGGGAGAGACCCAGTACTTC	CASSGGAGETQYF
NA	many	TRBV29-1	12	TRBJ2-7	TGCAGCGTTGAAGAGAAGAACTACGAGCAGTACTTC	CSVEEKNYEQYF
NA	few	TRBV20-1	13	TRBJ2-7	TGCAGTGCTAGGGCACCAGGCGGGTACGAGCAGTACTTC	CSARAPGGYEQYF
NA	NA	TRBV20-1	12	TRBJ1-5	TGCAGTGCTAGAGATCGAGGTCAGCCCCAGCATTTT	CSARDRGQPQHF
TRBD2	many	TRBV29-1	12	TRBJ2-2	TGCAGCGGGGCTAGCGGGGCCGGGGAGCTGTTTTTT	CSGASGAGELFF
TRBD1	many	TRBV5-1	15	TRBJ2-7	TGCGCCAGCAGCTTCACAGGGGGCGCGAACTACGAGCAGTACTTC	CASSFTGGANYEQYF
NA	many	TRBV5-5	14	TRBJ2-7	TGTGCCAGCAGCTTGAGCACAGGCCCCTACGAGCAGTACTTC	CASSLSTGPYEQYF
NA	many	TRBV7-8	15	TRBJ2-1	TGTGCCAGCAGCCCGGACGGAGTCTCCTACAATGAGCAGTTCTTC	CASSPDGVSYNEQFF
TRBD2	many	TRBV24-1	14	TRBJ2-1	TGTGCCACCAGTTCTAGCGGGGCCTCCGATGAGCAGTTCTTC	CATSSSGASDEQFF
TRBD1	few	TRBV4-1	15	TRBJ2-7	TGCGCCAGCAGCCCTGTCGAGACAGGGGGGAACGAGCAGTACTTC	CASSPVETGGNEQYF
TRBD1	many	TRBV12-3/TRBV12-4	14	TRBJ2-7	TGTGCCAGCAGTCGGGACAGGGGTTACGACGAGCAGTACTTC	CASSRDRGYDEQYF
NA	many	TRBV28	13	TRBJ2-3	TGTGCCAGCGGCGGGTCTAGCACAGATACGCAGTATTTT	CASGGSSTDTQYF
TRBD1	many	TRBV12-3/TRBV12-4	15	TRBJ1-2	TGTGCCAGCAGGCTAGAGGGACAGGGGAACTATGGCTACACCTTC	CASRLEGQGNYGYTF
NA	many	TRBV10-3	14	TRBJ1-1	TGTGCCATCAGTGGCCTAAGGGGGGACACTGAAGCTTTCTTT	CAISGLRGDTEAFF
TRBD2	medium-sized	TRBV6-1	17	TRBJ2-1	TGTGCCAGCAGTTATTCCCCCCCGAGCGGGATCTACAATGAGCAGTTCTTC	CASSYSPPSGIYNEQFF
NA	many	TRBV7-8	17	TRBJ2-1	TGTGCCAGCAGCTTAGGGAGGGGTCGTAGCTCCTACAATGAGCAGTTCTTC	CASSLGRGRSSYNEQFF
NA	NA	TRBV7-9	12	TRBJ2-7	TGTGCCAGCAGCCCTAGCTCCTACGAGCAGTACTTC	CASSPSSYEQYF
TRBD2	many	TRBV7-2	19	TRBJ2-2	TGTGCCAGCAGGAGGACTAGCGGGAGATGGCTCACGGGAACCGGGGAGCTGTTTTTT	CASRRTSGRWLTGTGELFF
TRBD1	NA	TRBV3-1	14	TRBJ2-3	TGTGCCAGCAGCTATGGACAGGGGCCAGATACGCAGTATTTT	CASSYGQGPDTQYF
NA	many	TRBV10-2	14	TRBJ2-7	TGCGCCAGCAGTGAGAGCCGGGACTCCTACGAGCAGTACTTC	CASSESRDSYEQYF
NA	many	TRBV9	14	TRBJ1-3	TGTGCCAGCAGCGGGGGGACATCTGGAAACACCATATATTTT	CASSGGTSGNTIYF
NA	few	TRBV7-9	16	TRBJ2-7	TGTGCCAGCAGCCCCCTCGAGGGCTTTCGGGTATACGAGCAGTACTTC	CASSPLEGFRVYEQYF
TRBD2	many	TRBV9	17	TRBJ2-3	TGTGCCAGCAGCGTATTGGCTAGCGGAGCTAGCACAGATACGCAGTATTTT	CASSVLASGASTDTQYF
NA	many	TRBV28	15	TRBJ1-1	TGTGCCAGCAGTCCTTACCGACGGGCTTCCCCATCAGCTTTCTTT	CASSPYRRASPSAFF
TRBD2	many	TRBV28	15	TRBJ2-1	TGTGCCAGCAGTTTAACGGGGACTAGTTACAATGAGCAGTTCTTC	CASSLTGTSYNEQFF
TRBD1	medium-sized	TRBV24-1	16	TRBJ2-1	TGTGCCACCAGTCCCGCCGGGACAGGGTCCTACAATGAGCAGTTCTTC	CATSPAGTGSYNEQFF
TRBD2	many	TRBV7-9	15	TRBJ2-1	TGTGCCAGCGGGAAGAAGCGGGAAGTCTACAATGAGCAGTTCTTC	CASGKKREVYNEQFF
NA	many	TRBV29-1	15	TRBJ2-7	TGCAGCGTTGAATTACCCCAGAGGGGTTCCTACGAGCAGTACTTC	CSVELPQRGSYEQYF
TRBD1	many	TRBV20-1	14	TRBJ2-2	TGCAGTGCTAGCCCTGGGACAGACACCGGGGAGCTGTTTTTT	CSASPGTDTGELFF
NA	many	TRBV3-1	15	TRBJ2-1	TGTGCCAGCAGCCAAGCCGGGACCAGTTACAATGAGCAGTTCTTC	CASSQAGTSYNEQFF
NA	NA	TRBV7-6	16	TRBJ2-2	TGTGCCAGCAGCTTAGTACCGGGAGCGAACACCGGGGAGCTGTTTTTT	CASSLVPGANTGELFF
TRBD2	NA	TRBV19	13	TRBJ2-4	TGTGCCAGTAGTTTTGGGACTATCGGCGAGCTGTACTTC	CASSFGTIGELYF
TRBD2	many	TRBV6-1	15	TRBJ2-3	TGTGCCAGCAGTGACCCAGCGGGAGGAGATCGCAGGCAGTATTTT	CASSDPAGGDRRQYF
NA	many	TRBV11-2	12	TRBJ1-1	TGTGCCAGCACCCTAGTGGGGGCTGAAGCTTTCTTT	CASTLVGAEAFF
NA	NA	TRBV3-1	15	TRBJ2-3	TGTGCCAGCAGCCGAGATACTCGGGGCACAGACACGCAGTATTTT	CASSRDTRGTDTQYF
TRBD1	few	TRBV11-3	15	TRBJ2-1	TGTGCCAGCAGCACGGGACAGGGGACAGTGAATGAGCAGTTCTTC	CASSTGQGTVNEQFF
TRBD1	many	TRBV19	16	TRBJ1-5	TGTGCCAGTAGTATGAGGACAGGGACCAGCAATCAGCCCCAGCATTTT	CASSMRTGTSNQPQHF
TRBD2	many	TRBV2	13	TRBJ2-1	TGTGCCAGCAGCTGGCGGGAGTTGGGTGAGCAGTTCTTC	CASSWRELGEQFF
NA	NA	TRBV7-9	12	TRBJ1-1	TGTGCCAGCAGCAATGAGACGGAGGGAGCTTTCTTT	CASSNETEGAFF
TRBD1	few	TRBV6-6	16	TRBJ1-2	TGTGCCAGCAGTTACTCTAGAGGGGGCAGGGGATATGGCTACACCTTC	CASSYSRGGRGYGYTF
NA	many	TRBV3-2	14	TRBJ2-1	TGTGCCAGCAGCCACCTCTTTAGGGTCGATGAGCAGTTCTTC	CASSHLFRVDEQFF
TRBD1	many	TRBV28	17	TRBJ2-3	TGTGCCAGCAGTTTAACTAACCCGGGACAGAGCACAGATACGCAGTATTTT	CASSLTNPGQSTDTQYF
NA	many	TRBV20-1	13	TRBJ2-3	TGCAGTGCTAAGACAATTAGCACAGATACGCAGTATTTT	CSAKTISTDTQYF
NA	NA	TRBV7-2	13	TRBJ2-1	TGTGTCAGCAGCTTATCTTTTTACAGTGAGCAGTTCTTC	CVSSLSFYSEQFF
NA	NA	TRBV14	14	TRBJ2-5	TGTGCCAGCAGCCTTGCTGGGGTCCGGGAGACCCAGTACTTC	CASSLAGVRETQYF